The 22 T cell receptor beta chains below come from one sample, sequenced in a study of human T cells and chemical hapten exposure. Documented time point: patch test 1, 2 weeks after DPC sensitization. The treatment is: therapeutic diphenylcyclopropenone sensitization with weekly scalp DPC. TCRdb ran MiXCR on the RACE reads and lists one entry per CDR3 protein. This sample has approximately 350,000 distinct CDR3 sequences; approximately 6.3% occur once, and the top ten carry roughly 8%. This material consisted of whole blood, taken in connection with sensitization to the hapten diphenylcyclopropenone (DPC). Receptors originate from a woman aged 18 to 35 with alopecia areata. Some clones in this sample may be carry-over from other donors' samples.

This clonotype has a count of ten or more. The rearrangement uses TRBV4-1 and TRBJ2-3; D unclear. Trimming pared 0 bases from V and 6 bases from J, leaving 10 bases between. Germline V lookup: CDR1 MGHRA, CDR2 YSYEKL. The CDR3 has 14 amino acids. CDR3 region: CASSQDERPDTQYF. The CDR3 bases are TGCGCCAGCAGCCAAGATGAGCGTCCGGATACGCAGTATTTT.

At least ten counts were recorded for this clonotype. The gene calls are TRBV28 and TRBJ1-5, with unresolved D. Trimming left V 2 bases short and J 5 bases short, with 10 bases between. This CDR3 region has 14 residues. Germline CDR1 is MDHEN and CDR2 is SYDVKM. The DNA for the CDR3 is TGTGCCAGCAGTTTACCCCGTATTGATCAGCCCCAGCATTTT. This encodes CASSLPRIDQPQHF.

The chain carries TRBV5-6 and TRBJ1-5; no definite D call. Germline V gene sequence: CDR1 SGHDT, CDR2 YYEEEE. The CDR3 has 13 amino acids. Trimming stripped 6 bases from V and 7 bases from J, with 14 bases between. CDR3 bases: TGTGCCAGCACCCCCAACAGCGACCAGCCCCAGCATTTT. Amino acids: CASTPNSDQPQHF.

This clonotype was seen only a few times. The chain has TRBV20-1 and TRBJ2-5, with 9 bases that match TRBD1. V shed 3 bases and J 4 bases; nucleotides not matched to a gene: 9. This CDR3 spans 15 amino acids. Germline V lookup: CDR1 DFQATT, CDR2 SNEGSKA (reference sequence). CDR3 sequence: CSARETGGAGETQYF. The CDR3 bases are TGCAGTGCTAGGGAAACAGGGGGCGCCGGAGAGACCCAGTACTTC.

The chain uses TRBV6-2 or TRBV6-3 and TRBJ1-5, with unresolved D. The CDR3 runs to 15 residues. The germline V and J ends were trimmed by 8 bases and 0 bases, with 14 bases remaining between them. Germline V lookup: CDR1 MNHEY, CDR2 SVGEGT. CDR3 in DNA: TGTGCCAGCTTAGGTCGGGCCGCTAGCAATCAGCCCCAGCATTTT. Residues: CASLGRAASNQPQHF.

The chain is built from TRBV29-1 and TRBJ2-3; perhaps TRBD2 as D (5 bases). The CDR3 runs to 13 residues. Germline V CDR1 and CDR2: SQVTM, ANQGSEA. V dropped 4 bases and J dropped 0 bases, with 8 bases sitting between them. CDR3 nucleotides: TGCAGCGTTGCTGCGGGTAGCACAGATACGCAGTATTTT. As protein: CSVAAGSTDTQYF.

In this sample, this clonotype turned up many times. The chain uses TRBV7-2 and TRBJ1-2; TRBD1 matches at 8 bases. Germline V CDR1 and CDR2: SGHTA, FQGNSA. CDR3 size: 14 residues. Trimming took 6 bases from V and 3 from J; bases not matched to a gene: 6. CDR3: CASSPGQADYGYTF. The CDR3 DNA reads TGTGCCAGCAGTCCGGGACAGGCGGACTATGGCTACACCTTC.

This clonotype was seen a handful of times. The gene calls are TRBV15 and TRBJ2-7; 8 nucleotides line up with TRBD1. Germline V lookup: CDR1 LNHNV, CDR2 YYDKDF (reference sequence). CDR3 length: 15 amino acids. J gave up 5 bases and V 0 bases, and 6 bases lay outside the gene matches. The CDR3 DNA follows: TGTGCCACCAGCAGAGATCCGGGACAGGTCCACGAGCAGTACTTC. It codes for CATSRDPGQVHEQYF.

This chain links TRBV7-2 with TRBJ2-6; D gene ambiguous. The CDR3 runs 16 residues. Trimming removed 0 bases at V and 1 base at J, with 7 bases between. The germline CDR1 and CDR2 sequences are SGHTA and FQGNSA. The CDR3: CASSLAVGSGANVLTF. CDR3 DNA: TGTGCCAGCAGCTTAGCGGTAGGATCTGGGGCCAACGTCCTGACTTTC.

The sample holds a few counts of this clonotype. The chain employs TRBV10-3 and TRBJ2-1; possibly TRBD1 or TRBD2 for D (5 bases each). This CDR3 has 13 amino acids. Per the germline V gene, CDR1 is ENHRY and CDR2 is SYGVKD. Trimming removed 8 bases from V and 6 bases from J, with 14 bases in between. This chain's CDR3 is CAIRGGYFNEQFF. The CDR3, as DNA: TGTGCCATCCGTGGGGGATACTTCAATGAGCAGTTCTTC.

Only a few counts were recorded for this clonotype. The chain is built from TRBV11-2 and TRBJ2-1; 7 bases line up with TRBD2. Germline V gene data show CDR1 as SGHAT and CDR2 as FQNNGV. This CDR3 contains 14 residues. The ends lost 6 bases at V and 7 bases at J; junction bases unmatched: 9. The CDR3: CASSRRLAGNEQFF. The CDR3 region has the DNA TGTGCCAGCAGTAGAAGACTAGCTGGTAATGAGCAGTTCTTC. Full variable domain (missing parts from reference TRBV11-2 and TRBJ2-1): EAGVAQSPRYKIIEKRQSVAFWCNPISGHATLYWYQQILGQGPKLLIQFQNNGVVDDSQLPKDRFSAERLKGVDSTLKIQPAKLEDSAVYLCASSRRLAGNEQFFGPGTRLTVL.

In DNA, the CDR3 is TGCAGTGCTAGAGTACCGAGCGGGTACAAAACTAGCACAGATACGCAGTATTTT. Encoded protein: CSARVPSGYKTSTDTQYF. The V call is TRBV20-1, the J call TRBJ2-3; D might be TRBD2 (6 bases). Germline loops: CDR1 DFQATT, CDR2 SNEGSKA (reference sequence). The ends were cut back, 1 base at V and 0 bases at J, with 20 bases in the middle. The CDR3 runs 18 residues.

The chain couples TRBV7-9 to TRBJ1-2; D might be TRBD1 (6 bases). Trimming left V 7 bases short and J 5 bases short, with 14 bases between. The CDR3 loop spans 13 amino acids. Germline CDR1 SEHNR, CDR2 FQNEAQ (reference sequence). CDR3 nucleotide sequence: TGTGCCAGCACTCGTGGCCAGGGGTATGGCTACACCTTC. This translates into CASTRGQGYGYTF.

The chain links TRBV6-6 to TRBJ1-1, with 7 positions matching TRBD1. The CDR3 has 11 residues. CDR1 and CDR2 from the germline V gene are MNHNY and SVGAGI (reference sequence). Trimming took 4 bases from V and 8 from J; bases not matched to a gene: 1. CDR3 sequence: CASSWTGEAFF. DNA for the CDR3: TGTGCCAGCAGTTGGACAGGAGAAGCTTTCTTT.

This clonotype was seen more than once but under ten times. This sequence joins TRBV2 and TRBJ2-3; D perhaps matches TRBD1 (6 bases). Trimming cost V 7 bases and J 1 base, with 15 bases left between them. This CDR3 is 15 amino acids long. CDR1 SNHLY and CDR2 FYNNEI come from the germline V gene. CDR3 amino acids: CASTLLQGRTDTQYF. The DNA of the CDR3 is TGTGCCAGCACCCTCCTCCAGGGGCGCACAGATACGCAGTATTTT.

This clonotype was observed a handful of times. J is TRBJ2-3 and V is TRBV15; no clear D. The CDR3 consists of 13 residues. Germline CDR1 is LNHNV and CDR2 is YYDKDF (reference sequence). Trimming cost V 1 base and J 3 bases, with 5 bases left between them. CDR3: CATSRVLTDTQYF. For the CDR3, the DNA is TGTGCCACCAGCAGAGTATTGACAGATACGCAGTATTTT.

This clonotype was observed a few times. DNA of the CDR3: TGCGCCAGCAGCCAAGATCCTCGCATCCACTATAATTCACCCCTCCACTTT. Protein: CASSQDPRIHYNSPLHF. V gene TRBV4-3 combines with J gene TRBJ1-6; D not resolved. The germline CDR1 and CDR2 sequences are LGHNA and YSLEER. The ends were cut back, 0 bases at V and 3 bases at J, with 12 bases in the middle. The CDR3 is made up of 17 amino acids.

In this sample, this clonotype turned up a few times. The chain recombines TRBV6-1 with TRBJ1-2; perhaps TRBD1 as D (5 bases). Trimming cost V 4 bases and J 7 bases, with 16 bases left between them. The CDR3 is 14 residues long. Germline CDR1 is MNHNS and CDR2 is SASEGT. DNA for the CDR3: TGTGCCAGCAGTGCGGGAGGGGCCGGCTTTGGCTACACCTTC. Its protein is CASSAGGAGFGYTF.

This clonotype was found a few times. This chain uses TRBV5-4 with TRBJ2-2; D is ambiguous. The CDR3 extends over 15 amino acids. Germline-derived CDR1 and CDR2 are SGHNT and YYREEE (reference sequence). Trimming took off 3 bases at V and 0 bases at J, with 9 bases between the two ends. The CDR3 sequence: CASSSGPTNTGELFF. CDR3 DNA: TGTGCCAGCAGCTCCGGACCGACGAACACCGGGGAGCTGTTTTTT.

The CDR3 sequence is CSASTGDTQYF. The CDR3 bases are TGCAGTGCGAGCACGGGAGATACGCAGTATTTT. The chain has TRBV20-1 and TRBJ2-3; D not resolved. V lost 6 bases and J lost 5, with 9 bases in between. In germline, CDR1 is DFQATT, CDR2 SNEGSKA (reference sequence). CDR3 length equals 11 residues.

This clonotype has at least ten counts. V and J are TRBV6-5 and TRBJ1-3, with D hard to call. The CDR3 has 14 amino acids. Trimming cost V 7 bases and J 0 bases, with 10 bases left between them. CDR1 is MNHEY and CDR2 is SVGAGI in the germline V gene. CDR3 residues: CASTGFSSGNTIYF. DNA for the CDR3: TGTGCCAGCACGGGGTTTTCCTCTGGAAACACCATATATTTT.

This clonotype occurred a few times. This chain joins TRBV2 and TRBJ2-5; 7 bases align to TRBD2. The CDR3 runs 15 residues. The trim removed 3 bases at V and 2 bases at J, leaving 6 bases unmatched. The germline CDR1 and CDR2 sequences are SNHLY and FYNNEI. The CDR3 protein is CASSERGRNQETQYF. DNA of the CDR3: TGTGCCAGCAGTGAGCGGGGGAGGAATCAAGAGACCCAGTACTTC.